Listed below are T cell receptor beta chains from one sample, sequenced in a study of blood T cell repertoires in COVID-19. The table came from immunoSEQ multiplex PCR; TCRdb's copy has only in-frame clones and leaves some out. The sample yields over 25,000 clones, roughly 85% seen once. Sequencing was performed on peripheral blood. The receptor set was obtained from a human donor in a cohort sampled during active COVID-19. Both conserved end residues are part of each CDR3. The order of the fields is V gene, D gene, CDR3 protein. A D gene is named only where the DNA matches it firmly.

V gene: TRBV7-5; D gene: NA; CDR3 protein: CARSFTAVGSAGANYGYTF
V gene: TRBV12-3/TRBV12-4; D gene: NA; CDR3 protein: CASSFGHHYEQYF
V gene: TRBV30; D gene: NA; CDR3 protein: CAWSPTREAFF
V gene: TRBV6-5; D gene: NA; CDR3 protein: CASSFDPDRKNTEAFF
V gene: TRBV28; D gene: NA; CDR3 protein: CASSQTGSEETQYF
V gene: TRBV18; D gene: TRBD1; CDR3 protein: CASSPFSDRSNTEAFF
V gene: TRBV6-5; D gene: NA; CDR3 protein: CASSYGADTEAFF
V gene: TRBV7-9; D gene: TRBD2; CDR3 protein: CASSFALAGTDTQYF
V gene: TRBV5-1; D gene: TRBD1; CDR3 protein: CASSWQGADTGELFF
V gene: TRBV10-2; D gene: TRBD2; CDR3 protein: CASSESRTRSEQYF
V gene: TRBV4-1; D gene: TRBD2; CDR3 protein: CASSQKSGRGYEQYF
V gene: TRBV18; D gene: TRBD1; CDR3 protein: CASSPGQGTYEQYF
V gene: TRBV10-2; D gene: TRBD2; CDR3 protein: CASSESVIAGMKFF
V gene: TRBV2; D gene: TRBD1; CDR3 protein: CASRTGQGLGEQYF
V gene: TRBV11-1; D gene: NA; CDR3 protein: CASSSTHAGYTEAFF
V gene: TRBV5-1; D gene: TRBD2; CDR3 protein: CASSFGTTSTDTQYF
V gene: TRBV5-6; D gene: NA; CDR3 protein: CASSLMTIAAEAFF
V gene: TRBV27; D gene: NA; CDR3 protein: CASSFLGSGSYNEQFF
V gene: TRBV13; D gene: TRBD2; CDR3 protein: CASSRTSRYNEQFF
V gene: TRBV5-1; D gene: NA; CDR3 protein: CASSLALTGPPGTEAFF
V gene: TRBV10-3; D gene: TRBD1; CDR3 protein: CAISESRQGFHEQYF
V gene: TRBV28; D gene: NA; CDR3 protein: CASSLDPGISNQPQHF
V gene: TRBV16; D gene: TRBD2; CDR3 protein: CASSALAGLSYNEQFF
V gene: TRBV11-2; D gene: TRBD1; CDR3 protein: CASSLDRQGKSSYEQYF
V gene: TRBV29-1; D gene: TRBD1; CDR3 protein: CSASTGGASYGYTF
V gene: TRBV5-4; D gene: TRBD1; CDR3 protein: CASSLGTGPGNTIYF
V gene: TRBV30; D gene: TRBD2; CDR3 protein: CASERLAGGPRTGELFF